This note documents a single T cell receptor beta chain sequence. Under the authors' procedure: Reference gene primer amplification gave estimated nucleated cell counts. Data came from immunoSEQ multiplex PCR; TCRdb stores just in-frame clones and leaves some out. The V and J calls and clone size are taken from that table; D and trimming were inferred from the DNA. Of hundreds of thousands of clones in the sample, just under 90% were seen once. This sample stems from a study of blood T cell repertoires in COVID-19. Study at large: The origin of the acute and convalescent COVID-19 samples was the United States, Italy and Spain. PBMCs, B-cell-depleted T cells, or T cells provided the cDNA or gDNA that made up the material.

The CDR3 sequence is 14 residues long. CDR1 and CDR2 from the germline V gene are MNHEY and SMNVEV (reference sequence). Trimming took off 4 bases at V and 0 bases at J, with 9 bases between the two ends. The chain joins TRBV27 to TRBJ1-2; D is perhaps TRBD1 (5 bases). The receptor's source is a woman aged 18-29 years with acute or convalescent COVID-19. The sequenced sample was peripheral blood. Here the CDR3 DNA reads TGTGCCAGCAGTTGGGGCGGAGCTAACTATGGCTACACCTTC. The encoded protein is CASSWGGANYGYTF.